This entry is about one T cell receptor (beta chain). Random hexamers served to reverse transcribe about 0.45 to 1 ug RNA. TCRdb analysed the immunoSEQ multiplex PCR reads with MiXCR anew, one entry per CDR3 protein. The sample includes around 150,000 distinct CDR3 sequences, around 93% of them seen just once. In germline, CDR1 is MNHEY, CDR2 SVGAGI. Trimming cost V 6 bases and J 6 bases, with 18 bases left between them. The CDR3 loop spans 15 amino acids. This sample was included in a study of CD8 T cells in Susac syndrome. Across the study: Blood was drawn from Susac syndrome patients while they were therapy-naive, on corticosteroids, or on intravenous immunoglobulin alone.

TEMRA cells were enriched by FACS, and CD4+ and CD8+ T cells were negatively isolated. The sequence was obtained from a human donor with Susac syndrome. The sequenced sample was CD8+ T cells from PBMCs. The chain joins TRBV6-5 to TRBJ2-4; either TRBD1 or TRBD2 may supply D (6 bases each). Written as DNA, the CDR3 is TGTGCCAGCAGACTTCAACTAGGGGGGAGAAACATTCAGTACTTC. This codes for CASRLQLGGRNIQYF.